The present T cell receptor (beta chain) was sequenced within a study of T cells in Graves' hyperthyroidism and ophthalmopathy. Orbital computed tomography, thyroid ultrasound, serum thyroxine and TRAb, and clinical symptoms together informed the diagnoses. Amplified TCR beta CDR3 regions derived from RNA transcripts. In the first-round RT-PCR of the TCR CDR3, the HTBI primer set was used. TCRdb passed the multiplex PCR reads through MiXCR, listing each CDR3 protein once. The profile shows 130,000 to 150,000 distinct CDR3 sequences, roughly 23% of them singletons. This clonotype was observed many times. Deletions cut 1 base from V and 7 bases from J, with 9 bases between. The CDR3 consists of 13 residues. The germline CDR1 and CDR2 sequences are SGHRS and YFSETQ.

This TCR derives from a woman aged 50 to 60 with Graves' hyperthyroidism that later progressed to Graves' ophthalmopathy. The rearrangement links TRBV5-1 to TRBJ1-5, with D possibly being TRBD1 (5 bases). What was sequenced was blood. The DNA for the CDR3 is TGCGCCAGCAGCTTGTCAGGGCCCCAGCCCCAGCATTTT. Amino acids: CASSLSGPQPQHF.